This T cell receptor beta chain appears in the sequencing data of a study of CD8 T cells in Susac syndrome (dated by TCRdb to about 2019). Study-wide context: Whether CD8+ T cell activation and differentiation in Susac syndrome was antigen driven was tested using repertoire sequencing. The clonality of the CD8+ T cell repertoire was compared across 12 healthy donors, some 14 Susac syndrome patients and fewer than 16 multiple sclerosis patients.

The paper as a whole reports these results and caveats: The study acknowledged that relatively few individuals were included in the TCR sequencing and HLA analysis.

RNA was extracted using the RNeasy kit, and about 0.5 to 1 ug of the RNA was reverse transcribed with random hexamers. TCR beta CDR3 regions were amplified with the immunoSEQ multiplex PCR assay covering 54 Vbeta and 13 Jbeta segments. PCR amplification bias was corrected by using a synthetic template baseline for primer optimization and computational correction. The authors processed their data as follows. Reads were annotated to V, D and J genes per IMGT and analyzed with immunoSEQ Analyzer, keeping only productive sequences. To calculate clonality, Shannon entropy was normalized by log2 of the number of productive unique sequences and then subtracted from one. For each patient and control, public and private clones were evaluated within the 100 most prevalent clones. Susac-specific clones were defined as absent from healthy and MS cohorts, approximately 1,000 published viral clones and other ImmuneACCESS disease sequences. TCRdb took the public reads, trimmed them with fastp at Q25, ran MiXCR for clone calling and kept in-frame beta chains. Every distinct CDR3 protein forms one entry, paired with its most common genes and DNA. The V and J calls reflect TCRdb's pipeline rather than the authors' work. The sample includes 85,000 to 90,000 distinct CDR3 sequences, with over 80% observed a single time. The ten largest clonotypes hold roughly 0.32% of the sample.

Peripheral blood CD8+ and CD4+ T cells from healthy donors, Susac syndrome patients and multiple sclerosis patients were profiled by high-throughput TCR beta sequencing. The healthy donors served as controls matched for age and sex. Bulk CD8+ and CD4+ T cells were purified by magnetic negative isolation, while CD8+ TEMRA cells were enriched using FACS. Blood was drawn into EDTA tubes, processed within 24 hours, and PBMCs were isolated by density gradient centrifugation. PBMCs intended for TCR sequencing were cryopreserved in liquid nitrogen and were subsequently thawed in a 37 degrees C water bath. The sorted or isolated CD4+, CD8+ and CD8+ TEMRA cells had a purity of 90% or higher. As to this clonotype: It lacks a known antigen. Base qualities are not recorded, but no much larger clone differs from it by a single base.

In the germline V gene, CDR1 corresponds to SGDLS and CDR2 to YYNGEE. Trimming accounts for 3 bases at V and 3 bases at J, while the number of junction bases matched to no gene is 8. From cysteine to phenylalanine, the CDR3 is 16 amino acids long. Just CDR3 DNA is preserved here, 48 bases in frame from base 1. Sequencing was performed on CD8+ T cells from PBMCs. The sequence was obtained from a human donor in good health. The chain is made from TRBV9 and TRBJ2-3, with 9 central nucleotides matching TRBD2. The CDR3 reads CASSGDPSGVTDTQYF. The DNA is TGTGCCAGCAGCGGAGACCCTAGCGGGGTGACAGATACGCAGTATTTT. The CDR3 plus the reference TRBV9 and TRBJ2-3 genes for the other parts give the full variable domain: DSGVTQTPKHLITATGQRVTLRCSPRSGDLSVYWYQQSLDQGLQFLIQYYNGEERAKGNILERFSAQQFPDLHSELNLSSLELGDSALYFCASSGDPSGVTDTQYFGPGTRLTVL.